One and the same sample provided the 21 T cell receptor beta chains below, sequenced in a study of OX40 agonist ivuxolimab in advanced cancers. Produced via immunoSEQ multiplex PCR; TCRdb's table is partial and in-frame only. The sample yields 29,000 or so clones, about nine tenths seen once. The sequences come from CD4+ or CD8+ T cells sorted from blood, collected in a trial of the OX40 agonist ivuxolimab. These receptors were obtained from an adult with an advanced solid tumor such as melanoma, head and neck, liver or kidney cancer.

The genes are TRBV15 and TRBJ1-5; maybe TRBD1 (5 bases). CDR3 length: 15 residues. Trimming took off 0 bases at V and 1 base at J, with 7 bases between the two ends. Germline CDR1 LNHNV, CDR2 YYDKDF (reference sequence). The DNA for the CDR3 is TGTGCCACCAGCAGAGATCGGGGGAGCAATCAGCCCCAGCATTTT. It yields the protein CATSRDRGSNQPQHF.

The gene calls are TRBV7-9 and TRBJ2-3; TRBD2 agrees at 8 bases. The CDR3 sequence is 16 residues long. Per the germline V gene, CDR1 is SEHNR and CDR2 is FQNEAQ (reference sequence). Unmatched junction bases numbered 8, after V lost 5 bases and J lost 1 base. CDR3 loop: CASSPGTSDRTDTQYF. Here the CDR3 DNA reads TGTGCCAGCAGCCCCGGGACTAGTGATCGCACAGATACGCAGTATTTT.

With respect to this clone: Compared with germline, one end of the junction differs, possibly owing to a read error. The chain couples TRBV10-2 to TRBJ2-5; D is undetermined. CDR1 is WSHSY, CDR2 SAAADI, per germline. The length of the CDR3 is 14 residues. CDR3 sequence (DNA): TGCGCCAGCAGTGAGGGGAAGAACCAGGAGACCCAGTACTTC. This sequence encodes CASSEGKNQETQYF.

V and J are TRBV27 and TRBJ2-7; D unresolved. V lost 5 bases, J lost 3 bases, and 20 bases lay in between. This CDR3 has 16 amino acids. The germline V gene has CDR1 MNHEY and CDR2 SMNVEV (reference sequence). CDR3 bases: TGTGCCAGCAGTCCACTCCCAGCTGATCTTCTCTACGAGCAGTACTTC. Its translation: CASSPLPADLLYEQYF.

Here the CDR3 DNA reads TGTGCCAGCAGTTTAGGGACAGCGGCAAATGAGCAGTTCTTC. It is translated as CASSLGTAANEQFF. V gene TRBV27 combines with J gene TRBJ2-1; TRBD1 matches at 7 bases. Germline CDR1 MNHEY, CDR2 SMNVEV (reference sequence). The CDR3 covers 14 residues. V lost 2 bases and J lost 7; bases outside the gene matches: 5.

The chain couples TRBV14 to TRBJ1-4; 9 bases agree with TRBD1. This CDR3 region has 18 residues. Germline V gene data show CDR1 as SGHDN and CDR2 as FVKESK. J lost 5 bases, V lost 0 bases, and 10 bases had no gene match. The CDR3 here is CASSQDSWLGTGNEKLFF. The DNA for the CDR3 is TGTGCCAGCAGCCAAGATTCGTGGTTAGGGACAGGGAATGAAAAACTGTTTTTT.

V is TRBV7-8 and J is TRBJ2-3, with 10 bases identical to TRBD2. Trimming cost V 5 bases and J 0 bases; bases outside gene matches: 5. The CDR3 has 16 amino acids. CDR1 SGHVS and CDR2 FQNEAQ come from the germline V gene. This chain's CDR3 is CASSTWTSGSTDTQYF. The CDR3 DNA sequence: TGTGCCAGCAGCACTTGGACTAGCGGTAGCACAGATACGCAGTATTTT.

This clone was seen just once. The chain carries TRBV5-6 and TRBJ2-1; possibly TRBD2 for D (6 bases). CDR1 is SGHDT and CDR2 is YYEEEE in the germline V gene. CDR3 size: 16 residues. The ends were cut back, 0 bases at V and 0 bases at J, with 10 bases in the middle. CDR3 region: CASSLDLSGSYNEQFF. CDR3 in DNA: TGTGCCAGCAGCTTGGATCTTAGCGGCTCCTACAATGAGCAGTTCTTC.

V and J are TRBV27 and TRBJ2-3; 12 nucleotides agree with TRBD2. The CDR3 extends over 15 amino acids. From germline, CDR1 is MNHEY and CDR2 SMNVEV (reference sequence). V dropped 8 bases and J dropped 4; count of bases not matched to a gene: 7. The CDR3: CASQLAGGPADTQYF. CDR3 nucleotides: TGTGCCAGCCAGCTAGCGGGAGGGCCAGCAGATACGCAGTATTTT.

The chain carries TRBV29-1 and TRBJ2-7; 11 bases agree with TRBD1. This CDR3 spans 16 amino acids. CDR1 and CDR2 (germline): SQVTM, ANQGSEA. J gave up 3 bases and V 0 bases, and 7 bases lay outside the gene matches. CDR3 residues: CSVEDPGQGANYEQYF. CDR3 bases: TGCAGCGTTGAAGATCCCGGACAGGGGGCTAACTACGAGCAGTACTTC.

This sequence joins TRBV7-9 and TRBJ1-1, with 8 bases identical to TRBD1. CDR1 is SEHNR, CDR2 FQNEAQ, per germline (reference sequence). After removal of 5 bases from V and 7 bases from J, the junction contained 12 bases not matched to a gene. The CDR3 length is 15 residues. This CDR3 is CASSLSMGQDLEAFF. For the CDR3, the DNA is TGTGCCAGCAGCCTCTCCATGGGACAGGACCTTGAAGCTTTCTTT.

This chain uses TRBV27 with TRBJ2-7; D is perhaps TRBD1 (6 bases). CDR1 is MNHEY and CDR2 is SMNVEV in the germline V gene (reference sequence). Trimming cost V 5 bases and J 7 bases, with 27 bases left between them. The CDR3 length is 17 residues. CDR3 nucleotide sequence: TGTGCCAGCAGTCCCCACCTTGATTCAGGACAGAAGGGTGAGCAGTACTTC. Residues: CASSPHLDSGQKGEQYF.

The chain is built from TRBV7-9 and TRBJ2-3, with 14 bases that match TRBD2. Trimming removed 5 bases from V and 3 bases from J; junction bases left unmatched: 4. The V gene's germline CDR1 is SEHNR and CDR2 FQNEAQ (reference sequence). There are 16 residues in the CDR3. The CDR3 spells CASSQGLAGGTDTQYF. DNA for the CDR3: TGTGCCAGCAGCCAAGGACTAGCGGGAGGTACAGATACGCAGTATTTT.

The genes are TRBV27 and TRBJ1-6; a possible D gene is TRBD1 (6 bases). The CDR3 length is 16 residues. V lost 4 bases, J lost 4 bases, and 14 bases lay in between. Germline lookup yields CDR1 MNHEY and CDR2 SMNVEV (reference sequence). The CDR3 protein is CASSSGLGGYNSPLHF. The CDR3 DNA reads TGTGCCAGCAGTTCGGGCCTAGGGGGTTATAATTCACCCCTCCACTTT.

The rearrangement links TRBV27 to TRBJ1-2; D ambiguous. V was clipped by 7 bases and J by 8 bases, with 11 bases between them. CDR1 is MNHEY, CDR2 SMNVEV, per germline (reference sequence). CDR3 size: 11 residues. The CDR3 nucleotides read TGTGCCAGCATTCGGGGTTACGGCTACACCTTC. It translates to CASIRGYGYTF.

The chain links TRBV9 to TRBJ2-3, with TRBD1 matching 7 bases. The J segment lost 2 bases and the V segment lost 3 bases, leaving 12 bases of the junction unmatched. The CDR3 is 17 amino acids. CDR1 SGDLS and CDR2 YYNGEE come from the germline V gene. The CDR3 here is CASSAPTTGALTDTQYF. In DNA form, the CDR3 reads TGTGCCAGCAGCGCTCCCACCACAGGGGCGCTCACAGATACGCAGTATTTT. Full variable domain (outside the CDR3, taken from reference TRBV9 and TRBJ2-3): DSGVTQTPKHLITATGQRVTLRCSPRSGDLSVYWYQQSLDQGLQFLIQYYNGEERAKGNILERFSAQQFPDLHSELNLSSLELGDSALYFCASSAPTTGALTDTQYFGPGTRLTVL.

The chain links TRBV15 to TRBJ1-1; a weak D match, TRBD1 (5 bases). CDR1 is LNHNV, CDR2 YYDKDF, per germline (reference sequence). Trimming shortened V by 3 bases and J by 3 bases, and 8 bases separated the two germline ends. This CDR3 comprises 13 residues. The CDR3 sequence is CATSRIGDTEAFF. DNA of the CDR3: TGTGCCACCAGCAGGATAGGGGACACTGAAGCTTTCTTT. The full variable domain, rest sourced from reference TRBV15 and TRBJ1-1, is DAMVIQNPRYQVTQFGKPVTLSCSQTLNHNVMYWYQQKSSQAPKLLFHYYDKDFNNEADTPDNFQSRRPNTSFCFLDIRSPGLGDTAMYLCATSRIGDTEAFFGQGTRLTVV.

The chain has TRBV4-3 and TRBJ2-1; D unclear. In germline, CDR1 is LGHNA, CDR2 YSLEER. CDR3 length equals 15 residues. The ends were cut back, 0 bases at V and 3 bases at J, with 9 bases in the middle. As DNA, the CDR3 is TGCGCCAGCAGCCAAGATCGATACGTCTACAATGAGCAGTTCTTC. Translation: CASSQDRYVYNEQFF.

This clone was detected once. This rearrangement joins TRBV19 to TRBJ1-1; 7 bases are a match to TRBD1. Germline assignment: CDR1 LNHDA and CDR2 SQIVND (reference sequence). V lost 5 bases and J lost 4; bases outside the gene matches: 7. The CDR3 covers 14 residues. CDR3 coding DNA: TGTGCCAGTAGTGTCGGGACAGCTACCACTGAAGCTTTCTTT. It codes for CASSVGTATTEAFF.

The chain has TRBV19 and TRBJ1-5; the match to TRBD1 covers 7 bases. There are 15 residues in the CDR3. The junction had 2 bases not matched to a gene; V was cut back by 2 bases and J by 1 base. Germline V gene data show CDR1 as LNHDA and CDR2 as SQIVND (reference sequence). Here the CDR3 DNA reads TGTGCCAGTAGTATATGGGACAGAAGCAATCAGCCCCAGCATTTT. It specifies CASSIWDRSNQPQHF.

The chain uses TRBV30 and TRBJ2-1, with D unresolved. V lost 2 bases, J lost 7 bases, and 9 bases lay in between. Germline V gives CDR1 GTSNPN, CDR2 SVGIG (reference sequence). CDR3 length: 12 residues. In nucleotides, the CDR3 is TGTGCCTGGAGTCCTCGATCGAATGAGCAGTTCTTC. Its protein is CAWSPRSNEQFF. The full variable domain, its missing parts supplied by reference TRBV30 and TRBJ2-1, is SQTIHQWPATLVQPVGSPLSLECTVEGTSNPNLYWYRQAAGRGLQLLFYSVGIGQISSEVPQNLSASRPQDRQFILSSKKLLLSDSGFYLCAWSPRSNEQFFGPGTRLTVL.